The entry below describes one T cell receptor beta chain. Clones were read by immunoSEQ multiplex PCR, and TCRdb kept only the in-frame ones, dropping some. This repertoire shows more than 10,000 clones, approximately 94% found once; its top ten account for more than 7%. These data belong to a study of technical replicates of blood from a few donors. The sequenced material came from PBMCs. This receptor was identified in a human donor in good health.

The CDR3 here is CASSSQAGPVGETQYF. The CDR3 DNA reads TGTGCCAGCAGCTCACAAGCGGGACCCGTTGGGGAGACCCAGTACTTC. V gene TRBV11-2 combines with J gene TRBJ2-5; 7 nucleotides match TRBD2. Germline V CDR1 and CDR2: SGHAT, FQNNGV. V trimming: 4 bases; J trimming: 5 bases; junction bases outside the gene matches: 13. This CDR3 spans 16 amino acids.